The T cell receptor beta chain under discussion was sequenced for a study of CD8+CD57+ T cells in acquired aplastic anemia. Study details: Yields of DNA that came from sorted CD4+ and CD8+ cells averaged about 3.3 ug.

With 2 bases removed from V and 4 bases from J, the gap between germline ends came to 2 bases. The CDR3 length is 12 residues. Germline V lookup: CDR1 KGHDR, CDR2 SFDVKD. This clonotype was recorded at least ten times. Its cognate antigen is unknown. Both TCR beta VDJ combination and CDR3 sequence profiling were carried out. Genomic DNA was the template for this profiling. MiXCR, run by TCRdb on the reads, gives a single entry per CDR3 protein. The sample records some 280,000 distinct CDR3 sequences, roughly three fifths being singletons. Findings of the study overall: A set of 25 to 30 CD8+ CDR3 sequences was shared between patients and controls, and these sequences appeared highly expressed in patients. In CD8+ cells, Simpson's diversity showed no significant difference between patients and controls.

V gene TRBV24-1 combines with J gene TRBJ1-5; unclear D gene. Sequenced sample: sorted CD4+, CD8+, or CD8+CD57+ T cells (not recorded which) from PBMCs. The source is a human donor with severe aplastic anemia or a healthy control (not recorded which). CDR3 amino acids: CATSDSNQPQHF. The DNA for the CDR3 is TGTGCCACCAGTGATTCAAATCAGCCCCAGCATTTT.